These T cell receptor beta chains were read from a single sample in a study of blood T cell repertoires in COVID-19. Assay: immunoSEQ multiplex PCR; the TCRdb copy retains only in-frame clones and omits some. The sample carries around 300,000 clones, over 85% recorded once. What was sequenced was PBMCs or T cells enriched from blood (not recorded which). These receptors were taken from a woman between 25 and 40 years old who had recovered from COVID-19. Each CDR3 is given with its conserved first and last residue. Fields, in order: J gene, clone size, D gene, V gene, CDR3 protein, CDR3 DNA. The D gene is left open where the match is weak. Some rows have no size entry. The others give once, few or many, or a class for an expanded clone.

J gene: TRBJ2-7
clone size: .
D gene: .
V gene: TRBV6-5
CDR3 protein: CASSYSGGNTYEQYF
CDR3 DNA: TGTGCCAGCAGTTACTCTGGAGGGAATACCTACGAGCAGTACTTC

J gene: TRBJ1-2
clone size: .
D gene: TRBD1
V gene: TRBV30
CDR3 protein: CALTGSGYGYTF
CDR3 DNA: TGTGCCTTGACAGGGAGTGGCTATGGCTACACCTTC

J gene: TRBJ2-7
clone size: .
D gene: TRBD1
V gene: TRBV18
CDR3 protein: CASSPTTGRSYEQYF
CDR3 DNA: TGTGCCAGCTCCCCGACGACAGGGCGGTCCTACGAGCAGTACTTC

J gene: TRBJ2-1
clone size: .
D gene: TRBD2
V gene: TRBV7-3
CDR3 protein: CASSPTGTSGNNEQFF
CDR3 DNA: TGTGCCAGCAGCCCGACCGGGACTAGCGGAAACAATGAGCAGTTCTTC

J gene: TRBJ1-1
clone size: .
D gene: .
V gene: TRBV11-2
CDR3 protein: CASSPQGPYPEAFF
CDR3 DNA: TGTGCCAGCAGCCCCCAGGGCCCTTACCCTGAAGCTTTCTTT

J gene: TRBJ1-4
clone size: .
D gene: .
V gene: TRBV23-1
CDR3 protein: CASSQSGGDRNEKLFF
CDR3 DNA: TGCGCCAGCAGTCAATCGGGAGGGGACCGGAATGAAAAACTGTTTTTT

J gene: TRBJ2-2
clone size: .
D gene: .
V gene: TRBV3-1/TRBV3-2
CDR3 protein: CASSTRRETGELFF
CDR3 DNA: TGTGCCAGCAGCACGCGCAGGGAAACCGGGGAGCTGTTTTTT

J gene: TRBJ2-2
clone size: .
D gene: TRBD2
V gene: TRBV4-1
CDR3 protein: CASSQSRGGYTGELFF
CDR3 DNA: TGCGCCAGCAGCCAGAGCCGGGGGGGGTACACCGGGGAGCTGTTTTTT

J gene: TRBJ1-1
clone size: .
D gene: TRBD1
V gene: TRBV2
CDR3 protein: CASSLQGAQGTEAFF
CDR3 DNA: TGTGCCAGCAGTCTACAGGGGGCGCAGGGCACTGAAGCTTTCTTT

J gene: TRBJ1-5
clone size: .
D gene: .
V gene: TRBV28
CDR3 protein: CASSLPAEGIRQPQHF
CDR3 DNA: TGTGCCAGCAGTTTACCTGCGGAGGGAATTAGGCAGCCCCAGCATTTT

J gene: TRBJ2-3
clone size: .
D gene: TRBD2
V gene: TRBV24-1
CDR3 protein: CATSLAGGADTQYF
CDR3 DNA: TGTGCCACCAGTCTAGCGGGAGGAGCAGATACGCAGTATTTT

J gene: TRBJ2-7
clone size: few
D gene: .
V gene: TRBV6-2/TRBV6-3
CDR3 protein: CASSRGIYEQYF
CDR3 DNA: TGTGCCAGCAGTCGCGGGATCTACGAGCAGTACTTC

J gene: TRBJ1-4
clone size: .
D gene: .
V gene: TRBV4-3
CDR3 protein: CASSPAYSGEGEKLFF
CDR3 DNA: TGCGCCAGCAGCCCCGCTTACTCGGGGGAAGGGGAAAAACTGTTTTTT

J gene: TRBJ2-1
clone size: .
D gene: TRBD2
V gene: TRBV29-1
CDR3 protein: CSVEEVTSGSLSYNEQFF
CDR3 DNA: TGCAGCGTTGAAGAAGTGACTAGCGGGAGCCTCTCCTACAATGAGCAGTTCTTC

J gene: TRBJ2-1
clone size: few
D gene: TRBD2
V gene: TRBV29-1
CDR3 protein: CSVEGLGGEQFF
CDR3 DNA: TGCAGCGTTGAGGGACTAGGAGGTGAGCAGTTCTTC

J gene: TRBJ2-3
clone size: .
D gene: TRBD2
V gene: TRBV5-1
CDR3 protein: CASSNGLAFSDTQYF
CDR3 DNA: TGCGCCAGCAGCAACGGACTAGCTTTTTCAGATACGCAGTATTTT

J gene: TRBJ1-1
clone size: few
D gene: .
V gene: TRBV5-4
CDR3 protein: CASSYQGNAEAFF
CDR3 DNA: TGTGCCAGCAGCTATCAGGGGAATGCTGAAGCTTTCTTT

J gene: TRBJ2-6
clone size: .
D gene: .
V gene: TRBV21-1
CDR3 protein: CASSKGLARPYSGANVLTF
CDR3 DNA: TGTGCCAGCAGCAAGGGACTAGCGAGACCTTACTCTGGGGCCAACGTCCTGACTTTC

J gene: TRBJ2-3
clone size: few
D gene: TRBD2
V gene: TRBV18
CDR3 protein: CASSPLASGSTDTQYF
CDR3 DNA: TGTGCCAGCTCACCATTGGCTAGCGGGAGCACAGATACGCAGTATTTT

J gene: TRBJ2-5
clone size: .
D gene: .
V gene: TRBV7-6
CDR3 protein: CASSSQGRGETQYF
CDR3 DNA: TGTGCCAGCAGCTCCCAGGGCCGGGGGGAGACCCAGTACTTC

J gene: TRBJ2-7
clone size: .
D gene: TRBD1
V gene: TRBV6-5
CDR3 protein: CASGRDREHEQYF
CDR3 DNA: TGTGCCAGCGGGCGGGACAGGGAACACGAGCAGTACTTC

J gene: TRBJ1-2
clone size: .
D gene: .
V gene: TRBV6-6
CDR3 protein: CATTTGHYGYTF
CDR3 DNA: TGTGCCACAACGACAGGCCATTATGGCTACACCTTC

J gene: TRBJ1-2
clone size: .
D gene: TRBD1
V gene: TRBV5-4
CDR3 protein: CASSIDRGIRGYGYTF
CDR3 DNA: TGTGCCAGCAGCATTGACAGGGGAATTCGGGGGTATGGCTACACCTTC

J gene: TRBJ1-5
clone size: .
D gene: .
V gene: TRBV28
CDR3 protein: CASSSFKRPQHF
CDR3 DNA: TGTGCCAGCAGTTCGTTTAAGAGGCCCCAGCATTTT

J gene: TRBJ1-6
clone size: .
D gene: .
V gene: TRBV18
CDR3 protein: CASSPDMINSPLHF
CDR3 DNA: TGTGCCAGCTCACCGGACATGATTAATTCACCCCTCCACTTT

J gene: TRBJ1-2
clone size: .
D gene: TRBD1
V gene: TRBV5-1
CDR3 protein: CASSQITGGDGYGYTF
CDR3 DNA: TGCGCCAGCAGCCAAATCACAGGGGGCGACGGCTATGGCTACACCTTC

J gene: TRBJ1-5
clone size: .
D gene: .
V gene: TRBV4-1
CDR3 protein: CASSQESAGPQHF
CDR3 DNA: TGCGCCAGCAGCCAAGAAAGTGCAGGACCCCAGCATTTT

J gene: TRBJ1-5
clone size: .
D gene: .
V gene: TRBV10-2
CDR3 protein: CASSGQSNQPQHF
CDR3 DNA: TGCGCCAGCAGTGGACAATCCAATCAGCCCCAGCATTTT

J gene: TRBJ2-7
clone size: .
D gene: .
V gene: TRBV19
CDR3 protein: CASSRGQNYEQYF
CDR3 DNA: TGTGCCAGTAGCCGAGGACAGAACTACGAGCAGTACTTC

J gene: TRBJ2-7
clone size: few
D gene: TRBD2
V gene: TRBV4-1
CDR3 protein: CASSRGLAGEEQYF
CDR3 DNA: TGCGCCAGCAGCCGGGGGCTAGCGGGAGAAGAGCAGTACTTC

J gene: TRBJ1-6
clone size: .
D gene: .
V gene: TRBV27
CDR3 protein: CASSAHRVGNSPLHF
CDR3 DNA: TGTGCCAGCAGTGCTCACAGGGTAGGGAATTCACCCCTCCACTTT

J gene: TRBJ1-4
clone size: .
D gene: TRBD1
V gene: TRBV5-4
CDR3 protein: CASRKQGAGEKLFF
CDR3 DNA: TGTGCCAGCAGAAAACAGGGGGCAGGGGAAAAACTGTTTTTT

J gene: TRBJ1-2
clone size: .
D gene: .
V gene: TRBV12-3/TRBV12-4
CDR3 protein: CASTMTNNYGYTF
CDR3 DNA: TGTGCCAGCACCATGACAAATAACTATGGCTACACCTTC

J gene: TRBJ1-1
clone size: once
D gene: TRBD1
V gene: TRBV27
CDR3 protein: CASSRTGATKTEAFF
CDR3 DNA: TGTGCCAGCAGCCGGACAGGGGCGACAAAAACTGAAGCTTTCTTT

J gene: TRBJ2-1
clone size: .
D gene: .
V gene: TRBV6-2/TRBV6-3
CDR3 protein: CASSSGGDYNEQFF
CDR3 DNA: TGTGCCAGCAGTTCCGGAGGGGACTACAATGAGCAGTTCTTC

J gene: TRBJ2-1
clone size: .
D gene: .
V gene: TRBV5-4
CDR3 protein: CASMAGTLVSYNEQFF
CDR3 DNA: TGTGCCAGCATGGCGGGAACCTTGGTATCCTACAATGAGCAGTTCTTC

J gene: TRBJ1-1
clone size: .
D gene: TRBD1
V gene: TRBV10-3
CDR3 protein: CAIGTTGYTEAFF
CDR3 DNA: TGTGCCATCGGTACGACAGGGTACACTGAAGCTTTCTTT

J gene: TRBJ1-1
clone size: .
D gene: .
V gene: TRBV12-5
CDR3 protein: CASGLDWNTEAFF
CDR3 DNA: TGTGCTAGTGGTCTGGACTGGAACACTGAAGCTTTCTTT